The 17 T cell receptor beta chains presented below share a single source sample, sequenced in a study of beta chain features in type 1 diabetes. Broader study findings: The study found moderately but significantly shorter TCRB CDR3s in all four CD4+ subsets of Type 1 diabetes patients.

Antigen specificity for these receptors is unknown. Every isolated RNA sample was fully reverse transcribed, so sequencing captured expressed TCRB transcripts. Data came from immunoSEQ multiplex PCR; TCRdb stores just in-frame clones and leaves some out. Altogether about 740,000 clones are present, roughly 13% being singletons, with the ten largest covering approximately 0.021%. Sequenced input: naive CD4+ T cells from blood. These receptor sequences come from a man younger than 30 with type 1 diabetes.

This clone was found a few times. The chain carries TRBV7-9 and TRBJ2-3, with a possible D match to TRBD2 (6 bases). The V and J ends lost 5 bases and 1 base respectively, with 13 bases between them. The germline V gene encodes CDR1 SEHNR and CDR2 FQNEAQ (reference sequence). There are 15 residues in the CDR3. The chain's CDR3 is CASSPGGPRTDTQYF. DNA for the CDR3: TGTGCCAGCAGCCCCGGGGGTCCTCGCACAGATACGCAGTATTTT.

The chain uses TRBV7-6 and TRBJ1-2; TRBD1 agrees at 7 bases. Trimming at V came to 5 bases and at J to 7 bases, leaving 10 bases not matched to a gene. There are 14 residues in the CDR3. The germline V gene encodes CDR1 SGHVS and CDR2 FNYEAQ. The CDR3 nucleotides read TGTGCCAGCAGCGAGCGACAGGGCCTTGGTGGCTACACCTTC. Encoded protein: CASSERQGLGGYTF.

This clone was found a few times. V usage is TRBV18 and J usage is TRBJ2-1; 8 nucleotides line up with TRBD2. The junction had 11 bases not matched to a gene; V was cut back by 6 bases and J by 4 bases. The V gene's germline CDR1 is KGHSH and CDR2 LQKENI. CDR3 length equals 16 residues. CDR3 coding DNA: TGTGCCAGCTCCCCTCGGGTAGCGGGGACTTACAATGAGCAGTTCTTC. This gives the protein CASSPRVAGTYNEQFF.

This clone was detected only a few times. This rearrangement joins TRBV27 to TRBJ2-6; tentatively, D is TRBD1 (5 bases). From germline, CDR1 is MNHEY and CDR2 SMNVEV (reference sequence). The CDR3 covers 17 residues. Between the trimmed V and J ends, which lost 6 bases and 0 bases, there was a span of 15 bases. CDR3: CASRSWGPLSGANVLTF. In DNA form, the CDR3 reads TGTGCCAGCAGATCATGGGGCCCCCTCTCTGGGGCCAACGTCCTGACTTTC.

This clone has a handful of counts. The rearrangement links TRBV18 to TRBJ2-7; perhaps TRBD1 as D (6 bases). V gave up 2 bases and J gave up 0 bases, with 14 bases separating them. Germline assignment: CDR1 KGHSH and CDR2 LQKENI. This CDR3 spans 16 amino acids. The chain's CDR3 is CASSPYRQGSSYEQYF. As DNA, the CDR3 is TGTGCCAGCTCACCATATCGGCAGGGGAGCTCCTACGAGCAGTACTTC.

This clone was counted many times. This chain connects TRBV18 to TRBJ1-4, with no clear D. The CDR3 is 14 amino acids. CDR1 KGHSH and CDR2 LQKENI come from the germline V gene. The germline V and J ends were trimmed by 0 bases and 7 bases, with 9 bases remaining between them. CDR3 bases: TGTGCCAGCTCACCACCGGGTTCGACTGAAAAACTGTTTTTT. It codes for CASSPPGSTEKLFF.

This clone turned up a few times. The chain couples TRBV5-6 to TRBJ2-7; the D call may be TRBD1 or TRBD2 (5 bases each). Looked up from germline, CDR1 is SGHDT and CDR2 is YYEEEE. Trimming removed 4 bases at V and 3 bases at J, with 20 bases between. CDR3 length: 16 residues. The CDR3 DNA follows: TGTGCCAGCAGCGCCGGCATGGGGACGGACCTCTACGAGCAGTACTTC. Protein: CASSAGMGTDLYEQYF.

This clone was seen more than once but under ten times. The chain uses TRBV6-1 and TRBJ2-7; D possibly matches TRBD1 or TRBD2 (6 bases each). Trimming stripped 7 bases from V and 5 bases from J, with 15 bases between. CDR1 is MNHNS, CDR2 SASEGT, per germline. The CDR3 loop spans 13 amino acids. CDR3 nucleotides: TGTGCCAGCACGGCTCGGGGGCTGGACGAGCAGTACTTC. Its translation is CASTARGLDEQYF.

The rearrangement links TRBV25-1 to TRBJ1-1; D unresolved. V dropped 5 bases and J dropped 3 bases, with 10 bases sitting between them. Germline V gene lookup returns CDR1 MGHDK and CDR2 SYGVNS. The CDR3 is 13 residues long. DNA for the CDR3: TGTGCCAGCAGTTCAACGGTCCACACTGAAGCTTTCTTT. This encodes CASSSTVHTEAFF. The full variable domain, with the rest looked up from reference TRBV25-1 and TRBJ1-1, is EADIYQTPRYLVIGTGKKITLECSQTMGHDKMYWYQQDPGMELHLIHYSYGVNSTEKGDLSSESTVSRIRTEHFPLTLESARPSHTSQYLCASSSTVHTEAFFGQGTRLTVV.

There are a few counts of this clone. Written as DNA, the CDR3 is TGTGCCTTAGCGGACTTTAGCAATCAGCCCCAGCATTTT. Translated, it gives CALADFSNQPQHF. This chain uses TRBV30 with TRBJ1-5; D unclear. V lost 7 bases and J 0 bases, leaving 10 bases between the germline ends. The CDR3 sequence is 13 residues long. Germline CDR1 and CDR2: GTSNPN and SVGIG (reference sequence).

This sequence joins TRBV10-1 and TRBJ2-7; unclear D gene. The V and J ends lost 3 bases and 3 bases respectively, with 9 bases between them. Germline V CDR1 and CDR2: WNHNN, SYGVQD (reference sequence). This CDR3 comprises 13 residues. The CDR3 loop is CASSEGLLYEQYF. CDR3 in DNA: TGCGCCAGCAGTGAAGGCCTCCTCTACGAGCAGTACTTC.

The chain joins TRBV2 to TRBJ2-1; D gene unclear. The length of the CDR3 is 14 residues. The V gene's germline CDR1 is SNHLY and CDR2 FYNNEI. Trimming removed 6 bases at V and 0 bases at J, with 9 bases between. Written as DNA, the CDR3 is TGTGCCAGCAGGTCCGTTAGCTCCTACAATGAGCAGTTCTTC. It specifies CASRSVSSYNEQFF.

The CDR3 is CASSLFSSNQPQHF. Written as DNA, the CDR3 is TGTGCCAGCAGCTTATTCAGCAGTAATCAGCCCCAGCATTTT. The chain carries TRBV7-8 and TRBJ1-5; no clear D. Deletions cut 2 bases from V and 4 bases from J, with 9 bases between. CDR1 is SGHVS, CDR2 FQNEAQ, per germline. The CDR3 consists of 14 residues.

The chain has TRBV19 and TRBJ2-7; D is ambiguous. CDR3 length equals 13 residues. Germline V gives CDR1 LNHDA, CDR2 SQIVND (reference sequence). The V gene lost 3 bases and the J gene lost 0 bases, with 6 bases spanning the gap. Here the CDR3 DNA reads TGTGCCAGTAGTATTCAGGTCTCCTACGAGCAGTACTTC. This sequence encodes CASSIQVSYEQYF. The full variable domain, rest sourced from reference TRBV19 and TRBJ2-7, is DGGITQSPKYLFRKEGQNVTLSCEQNLNHDAMYWYRQDPGQGLRLIYYSQIVNDFQKGDIAEGYSVSREKKESFPLTVTSAQKNPTAFYLCASSIQVSYEQYFGPGTRLTVT.

This clone was seen more than once but under ten times. This chain uses TRBV9 with TRBJ2-5; 8 nucleotides agree with TRBD2. This CDR3 comprises 16 residues. CDR1 is SGDLS, CDR2 YYNGEE, per germline. Losses at the gene ends were 4 bases for V and 4 bases for J; bases not matched to a gene: 12. CDR3 sequence reads: CASSPPGGGHTETQYF. The CDR3 bases are TGTGCCAGCAGCCCCCCGGGGGGGGGCCATACAGAGACCCAGTACTTC.

The CDR3 spells CASSPLNGGDTEAFF. CDR3 coding DNA: TGTGCCAGCTCACCACTCAATGGGGGCGACACTGAAGCTTTCTTT. The chain has TRBV18 and TRBJ1-1; maybe TRBD1 (6 bases). With 1 base removed from V and 3 bases from J, the gap between germline ends came to 12 bases. The germline CDR1 and CDR2 sequences are KGHSH and LQKENI. The CDR3 sequence is 15 residues long.

This clone was detected only a few times. This chain joins TRBV28 and TRBJ2-5; D might be TRBD2 (5 bases). Germline values: CDR1 MDHEN, CDR2 SYDVKM. Trimming shortened V by 4 bases and J by 5 bases, and 17 bases separated the two germline ends. CDR3 length: 15 amino acids. The CDR3 nucleotides read TGTGCCAGCAGTTCTCCCGCTGGAGGAGAGGAGACCCAGTACTTC. Translated: CASSSPAGGEETQYF.